A selection of T cell receptor beta chains follows, all from one sample in a study of blood T cells in healthy people across ages. TCRdb reprocessed the 5' RACE reads with MiXCR, giving one entry per CDR3 protein. The data show under 1,000,000 distinct CDR3 sequences, with roughly 46% seen just once and 15% to 20% held by the top ten. The sequencing sample was made of blood. The receptors were gathered from an elderly man in good health. Each CDR3 is given without its conserved first and last residue.

j_gene	v_gene	CDR3aa
TRBJ2-7	TRBV7-2	ASSLALQRDRGRGDEQY
TRBJ2-7	TRBV27	ASRTGVSSKQY
TRBJ2-1	TRBV18	ASSPQMTGNEQF
TRBJ1-1	TRBV20-1	SAMGGAEAF
TRBJ2-3	TRBV5-1	ASSLGWLAGTDTQY
TRBJ2-4	TRBV5-1	ASSLGQNKTIQY
TRBJ2-1	TRBV6-4	ASSEALAGGNEQF
TRBJ2-1	TRBV6-1	ASSEKTTKSRQF
TRBJ1-5	TRBV10-3	AISAGPGNQPQH
TRBJ2-5	TRBV7-3	ASSTRGGQETQY
TRBJ2-4	TRBV3-1	ASSQVQGFGNIQY
TRBJ2-1	TRBV6-2/TRBV6-3	AISDRGPNEQF
TRBJ2-7	TRBV28	ASSFNRISYEQY
TRBJ2-1	TRBV29-1	SVEVEREGWSSYNEQF
TRBJ2-7	TRBV6-1	ASSEFGTGLYEQY
TRBJ2-6	TRBV4-1	ASSQARRAPIGANVLT